This T cell receptor beta chain derives from a study of blood T cell repertoires in COVID-19. The assay was immunoSEQ multiplex PCR, and TCRdb's table has in-frame clones only and misses some. The repertoire includes approximately 260,000 clones, over 75% of them detected once, and about 10% sits in the top ten. Germline V lookup: CDR1 SGHRS, CDR2 YFSETQ. V was shortened by 4 bases and J by 6 bases, with 13 bases between the two germline ends. This CDR3 spans 14 amino acids. This receptor was obtained from a woman aged 70 to 79 with COVID-19, enrolled during active disease. The chain recombines TRBV5-1 with TRBJ1-4, with a tentative D call TRBD1 (6 bases). The sequencing input was peripheral blood. The CDR3 region has the DNA TGCGCCAGCAGCCAGGGGACCGCATATGAAAAACTGTTTTTT. Translation: CASSQGTAYEKLFF.